The TCR beta chain described here comes from a study of T-cell reconstitution after alpha-beta-depleted transplantation in children. Looked up from germline, CDR1 is DFQATT and CDR2 is SNEGSKA (reference sequence). V was pared by 4 bases and J by 1 base, with 5 bases between. CDR3 length: 12 amino acids. General study points: Once a year had passed after transplant, T-cell counts and diversity came mostly from newly produced T cells. Reportedly, roughly two months post-transplant, alpha-beta T cells arose from several hundred expanded graft clones.

For this clonotype: The antigen remains undetermined.

Unique molecular identifiers tagged the TCRbeta library. TCRdb passed the PCR reads through MiXCR, listing each CDR3 protein once. The sample includes 350,000 to 500,000 distinct CDR3 sequences, around 46% of them seen just once. This clonotype originated in a girl aged 2 to 9 with aplastic anemia, due to receive a stem cell transplant. The material was PBMCs, obtained before TCRalphabeta/CD19-depleted stem cell transplant. This chain connects TRBV20-1 to TRBJ1-3, with D unclear. CDR3 residues: CSATHSGNTIYF. The CDR3 region has the DNA TGCAGTGCTACGCATTCTGGAAACACCATATATTTT.